This record looks at one TCR beta chain sequence and its context. Germline trimming cut 1 base from V and 3 bases from J; bases unmatched to any gene: 5. This CDR3 is built from 15 residues. Looked up from germline, CDR1 is MGHRA and CDR2 is YSYEKL. This sample was included in a study of shared clonotypes between healthy human individuals. Study details: The donors, a couple of women and a few men, were aged 18 to 49.

Genomic DNA of each subset was evenly split across several immunoSEQ plates. Profiling relied on immunoSEQ multiplex PCR, and the TCRdb table lists in-frame clones only, not all of them. The sample shows 450,000 to 500,000 clones, over 60% of them seen only once. V and J are TRBV4-1 and TRBJ1-2, with 7 bases lining up with TRBD1. Sequencing was done on a sample of PBMCs. The sequence came from a woman aged 35 to 49 in good health. Some clones in this sample may be carry-over from other donors' samples. The CDR3, as DNA: TGCGCCAGCAGCCAAGGGAGGGGGCTTTACTATGGCTACACCTTC. It specifies CASSQGRGLYYGYTF.